The 11 T cell receptor beta chains below were found in one sample sequenced in a study of tumor-infiltrating lymphocytes in oesophageal squamous cell carcinoma. TCRdb itself ran the PCR reads through MiXCR, one entry per CDR3 protein. The sample holds under 8,500 distinct CDR3 sequences; less than 20% are singletons and the top ten take about 12%. The specimen was blood. These receptors were obtained from a male donor with esophageal squamous cell carcinoma.

V and J are TRBV5-4 and TRBJ2-7; D might be TRBD1 (6 bases). Germline CDR1 and CDR2: SGHNT and YYREEE (reference sequence). Trimming stripped 0 bases from V and 0 bases from J, with 7 bases between. CDR3 size: 14 residues. CDR3 nucleotides: TGTGCCAGCAGCTTGGAACAGGGCTCCTACGAGCAGTACTTC. It encodes CASSLEQGSYEQYF.

This clonotype was seen at least ten times. This chain links TRBV28 with TRBJ1-5; D is ambiguous. V lost 5 bases and J 6 bases, leaving 14 bases between the germline ends. Looked up from germline, CDR1 is MDHEN and CDR2 is SYDVKM. The CDR3 totals 14 residues. The CDR3 sequence is CASSPLMSPQPQHF. CDR3 DNA sequence: TGTGCCAGCAGTCCGTTAATGTCACCTCAGCCCCAGCATTTT.

This clonotype is judged medium-sized. This chain uses TRBV12-3 or TRBV12-4 with TRBJ1-1, with TRBD1 matching over 9 bases. V gave up 6 bases and J gave up 8 bases; unmatched junction bases: 10. This CDR3 is built from 14 residues. The CDR3: CASSSRLTGGEAFF. Here the CDR3 DNA reads TGTGCCAGCAGCTCCAGACTGACAGGGGGAGAAGCTTTCTTT.

This clonotype appeared once. An end of the junction does not agree with germline; a read error may underlie this. J is TRBJ2-5 and V is TRBV6-5, with D perhaps TRBD2 (5 bases). Germline V gene data show CDR1 as MNHEY and CDR2 as SVGAGI. This CDR3 is 14 amino acids long. The CDR3 sequence: CASSPRAGLNEQCF. Written as DNA, the CDR3 is TGTGCCAGCAGCCCCCGCGCGGGCCTGAATGAGCAGTGCTTC.

This clonotype has at least ten counts. The genes are TRBV5-1 and TRBJ2-5; D might be TRBD2 (5 bases). Germline CDR1 and CDR2: SGHRS and YFSETQ. V lost 2 bases, J lost 4 bases, and 9 bases lay in between. The CDR3 has 13 residues. CDR3 residues: CASSFGGGETQYF. The CDR3 DNA is TGCGCCAGCAGCTTCGGTGGAGGAGAGACCCAGTACTTC.

This clonotype appeared a few times. V usage is TRBV2 and J usage is TRBJ2-5; D is uncertain. The J call may be wrong; the DNA end is better matched by TRBJ2-7. The germline V gene has CDR1 SNHLY and CDR2 FYNNEI. This CDR3 is built from 13 residues. CDR3 amino acids: CASSKDQSPEQYF. DNA of the CDR3: TGTGCCAGCAGTAAGGACCAGTCCCCCGAGCAGTACTTC.

This clonotype is classed as medium-sized (0.01 to 0.1%). The chain carries TRBV6-2 or TRBV6-3 and TRBJ2-1; D is unclear. This CDR3 spans 12 amino acids. V was shortened by 2 bases and J by 11 bases, with 10 bases between the two germline ends. Per the germline V gene, CDR1 is MNHEY and CDR2 is SVGEGT. CDR3 coding DNA: TGTGCCAGCAGTTACGGCGACACCCAGCAGTTCTTC. Translation gives CASSYGDTQQFF.

This clonotype was seen only a few times. The rearrangement uses TRBV28 and TRBJ2-3; perhaps TRBD1 as D (8 bases). TRBJ2-7 explains the end of the DNA better; the J call may be wrong. Looked up from germline, CDR1 is MDHEN and CDR2 is SYDVKM. This CDR3 has 18 residues. CDR3: CASRRQGPEGSGDYEQYF. The CDR3 nucleotides are TGTGCCAGCAGGAGACAGGGGCCGGAGGGCAGCGGGGACTACGAGCAGTACTTC.

This clonotype was seen a handful of times. The rearrangement links TRBV9 to TRBJ2-1; D is ambiguous. The J call may be faulty, since TRBJ2-7 better matches the DNA end. Germline V gene data show CDR1 as SGDLS and CDR2 as YYNGEE. This CDR3 comprises 14 residues. CDR3 in DNA: TGTGCCAGCAGCGTAGGGCTAGAGTCCTACGAGCAGTACTTC. Protein sequence: CASSVGLESYEQYF.

The chain is built from TRBV12-5 and TRBJ2-3; 8 bases are a match to TRBD1. V lost 3 bases, J lost 11 bases, and 13 bases stayed unmatched. The germline V gene has CDR1 LGHNT and CDR2 FRNRAP. The CDR3 is made up of 15 amino acids. In DNA, the CDR3 is TGTGCTAGTGGTTTCTCGGGACAGGTCTCCTACGAGCAGTATTTT. Translation: CASGFSGQVSYEQYF.

This clonotype is labeled medium-sized. V is TRBV7-3 and J is TRBJ2-1, with TRBD2 matching over 7 bases. The DNA end is a closer match to TRBJ2-7, so the J assignment may be wrong. This CDR3 has 16 residues. The germline V gene encodes CDR1 SGHTA and CDR2 FQGTGA. CDR3 sequence (DNA): TGTGCCAGCAGTCAAACTAGCGATAGCTCCTACAATGAGCAGTACTTC. Translation: CASSQTSDSSYNEQYF.